This T cell receptor beta chain appears in the sequencing data of a study of a mutant IDH1 vaccine in newly diagnosed glioma. Documented time point: week 5, during vaccination. The content of each vaccine dose was 300 ug of mutant IDH1 20-mer peptide, and topical imiquimod accompanied it. Germline CDR1 reads SNHLY; CDR2 reads FYNNEI. Trimming took 6 bases from V and 6 from J, leaving 15 bases between them. The CDR3 is 14 residues long. Worth noting for this clone: Its antigen is currently unknown.

TCRdb's copy holds only in-frame clones and misses some; the assay was immunoSEQ multiplex PCR. There are just under 80,000 clones in the sample; roughly 90% occur only once, and roughly 0.5% lies in the top ten. The TCR comes from a woman in her fifties or sixties with glioma. The sample here was PBMCs, taken from a glioma patient whose treatment included an IDH1 peptide vaccine. This rearrangement joins TRBV2 to TRBJ2-1; D may be TRBD2 (6 bases). The CDR3 is CASSAGDSLNEQFF. The CDR3, as DNA: TGTGCCAGCAGCGCCGGGGACTCCCTCAATGAGCAGTTCTTC.